The clone carrying this T cell receptor beta chain was seen many times. Its antigen is unidentified. The data derive from a study of neurological immune-mediated disorders. Overall study results and limits: HTLV-1-associated myelopathy had the most TCR clonal expansion, and multiple sclerosis had the least, less than healthy controls. Among expanded clones, no CDR3 amino acid sequences were shared across subjects, a pattern suggesting private repertoires in all groups.

Trimming took 10 bases from V and 3 from J; bases not matched to a gene: 10. The germline V gene encodes CDR1 SNHLY and CDR2 FYNNEI. The CDR3 is 14 residues long. TCRdb fed the 5' RACE reads into MiXCR, producing one record per CDR3 protein. The sample has 65,000 to 70,000 distinct CDR3 sequences, under 5% seen once. The sequence was collected from a man aged 50 to 60 with multiple sclerosis. The genes are TRBV2 and TRBJ2-7; TRBD1 matches at 9 bases. Source material: PBMCs. The CDR3 reads CAIRTGVGIYEQYF. Written as DNA, the CDR3 is TGTGCCATTCGGACAGGGGTTGGGATCTACGAGCAGTACTTC. Based on the CDR3 plus reference TRBV2 and TRBJ2-7, the full variable domain is EPEVTQTPSHQVTQMGQEVILRCVPISNHLYFYWYRQILGQKVEFLVSFYNNEISEKSEIFDDQFSVERPDGSNFTLKIRSTKLEDSAMYFCAIRTGVGIYEQYFGPGTRLTVT.